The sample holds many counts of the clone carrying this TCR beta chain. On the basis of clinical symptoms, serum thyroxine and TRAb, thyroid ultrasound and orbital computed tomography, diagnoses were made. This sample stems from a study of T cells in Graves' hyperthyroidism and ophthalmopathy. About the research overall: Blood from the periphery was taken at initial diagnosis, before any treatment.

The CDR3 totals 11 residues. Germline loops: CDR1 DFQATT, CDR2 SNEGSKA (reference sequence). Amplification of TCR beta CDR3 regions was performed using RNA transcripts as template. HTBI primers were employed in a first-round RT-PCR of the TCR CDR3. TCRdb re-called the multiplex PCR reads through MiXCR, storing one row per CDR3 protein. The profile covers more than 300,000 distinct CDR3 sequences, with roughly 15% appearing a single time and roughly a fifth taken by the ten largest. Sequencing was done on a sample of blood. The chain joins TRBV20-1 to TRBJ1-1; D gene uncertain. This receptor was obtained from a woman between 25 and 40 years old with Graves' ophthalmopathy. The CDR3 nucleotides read TGCAGCGTCGCGGCGAACACTGAAGCTTTCTTT. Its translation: CSVAANTEAFF.